These 6 T cell receptor beta chains share one sample of origin, sequenced in a study of T cell clonotyping in hematopoietic cell transplantation. Produced via immunoSEQ multiplex PCR; TCRdb's table is partial and in-frame only. The sample consists of under 15,000 clones, roughly nine tenths of them appearing once. The sample comprised peripheral blood mononuclear cells. The receptor set was obtained from a human donor who either received an allogeneic hematopoietic cell transplant for a myeloid malignancy or was a related donor (not recorded which). Some clones in this sample may be carry-over from other donors' samples.

This sequence joins TRBV28 and TRBJ1-3; no definite D call. Trimming took off 6 bases at V and 0 bases at J, with 12 bases between the two ends. Germline CDR1 is MDHEN and CDR2 is SYDVKM. The CDR3 runs 15 residues. CDR3 nucleotides: TGTGCCAGCAGGCGGCCGGTGGGCTCTGGAAACACCATATATTTT. The encoded protein is CASRRPVGSGNTIYF.

This chain uses TRBV6-1 with TRBJ1-1; D is unclear. The V end lost 6 bases, the J end lost 7 bases, and 18 bases lay between the germline ends. The length of the CDR3 is 14 residues. Per germline, CDR1 MNHNS and CDR2 SASEGT. In DNA form, the CDR3 reads TGTGCCAGCAGCGGAAGGGTCTTCTATGGTGAAGCTTTCTTT. This gives the protein CASSGRVFYGEAFF.

The V gene is TRBV7-2, the J gene TRBJ1-1, with D unclear. The CDR3 has 16 residues. Trimming took 5 bases from V and 3 from J, leaving 19 bases between them. The germline CDR1 and CDR2 sequences are SGHTA and FQGNSA. CDR3 residues: CASSHESFSWDTEAFF. The CDR3 DNA sequence: TGTGCCAGCAGCCACGAAAGTTTTAGCTGGGACACTGAAGCTTTCTTT. Combining the CDR3 with reference TRBV7-2 and TRBJ1-1 gives the whole variable domain GAGVSQSPSNKVTEKGKDVELRCDPISGHTALYWYRQSLGQGLEFLIYFQGNSAPDKSGLPSDRFSAERTGGSVSTLTIQRTQQEDSAVYLCASSHESFSWDTEAFFGQGTRLTVV.

The chain employs TRBV27 and TRBJ1-5, with D unresolved. The V and J ends lost 1 base and 0 bases respectively, with 10 bases between them. This CDR3 comprises 16 residues. CDR1 and CDR2 from the germline V gene are MNHEY and SMNVEV (reference sequence). The DNA of the CDR3 is TGTGCCAGCAGTTTATTCGCCGGATTTAGCAATCAGCCCCAGCATTTT. This translates into CASSLFAGFSNQPQHF.

This chain links TRBV11-3 with TRBJ2-1; TRBD2 matches at 8 bases. This CDR3 contains 15 residues. Germline values: CDR1 SGHNT, CDR2 YENEEA. Trimming cost V 4 bases and J 8 bases; bases outside gene matches: 10. The CDR3 sequence is CASSSGGGSVYEQFF. Written as DNA, the CDR3 is TGTGCCAGCAGCTCCGGGGGGGGATCGGTATATGAGCAGTTCTTC.

The chain carries TRBV25-1 and TRBJ2-5; D might be TRBD2 (7 bases). The germline V gene has CDR1 MGHDK and CDR2 SYGVNS. The germline V and J ends were trimmed by 7 bases and 1 base, with 13 bases remaining between them. The CDR3 is 14 amino acids. In DNA form, the CDR3 reads TGTGCCAGCACCGATGGGGGGGCCCAAGAGACCCAGTACTTC. Amino acid sequence: CASTDGGAQETQYF.